This record looks at one TCR beta chain sequence and its context. Its target is unknown. These data are taken from a study of early T cells in non-severe SARS-CoV-2 infection. Trimming cost V 0 bases and J 9 bases, with 10 bases left between them. Germline CDR1 MGHDK, CDR2 SYGVNS. The CDR3 contains 13 residues. Each CDR3 protein is one row after TCRdb ran MiXCR on the 5' RACE reads. Found here are about 84,000 distinct CDR3 sequences, 9% to 13% of them singletons; the top ten hold about 2.7%. The study's findings and limits: Anti-spike CD8 responses were favored in VDJdb matching, and private and CD4 specificities were missed.

The sequenced sample was whole blood. The chain couples TRBV25-1 to TRBJ2-3; D perhaps matches TRBD2 (6 bases). This TCR was sampled from an adult who was a healthcare worker with PCR-confirmed SARS-CoV-2 infection or an uninfected control (not recorded which). CDR3 sequence: CASSEYGGRTQYF. The CDR3, as DNA: TGTGCCAGCAGTGAATATGGGGGGAGAACGCAGTATTTT. Based on the CDR3 plus reference TRBV25-1 and TRBJ2-3, the full variable domain is EADIYQTPRYLVIGTGKKITLECSQTMGHDKMYWYQQDPGMELHLIHYSYGVNSTEKGDLSSESTVSRIRTEHFPLTLESARPSHTSQYLCASSEYGGRTQYFGPGTRLTVL.